This T cell receptor (beta chain) appears in the sequencing data of a study of OX40 agonist ivuxolimab in advanced cancers. Looking at the study overall: Ivuxolimab, an agonist antibody against OX40 (CD134), was given to patients.

The CDR3 runs 13 residues. With 2 bases removed from V and 6 bases from J, the gap between germline ends came to 12 bases. Germline V gene lookup returns CDR1 SGHNT and CDR2 YYREEE (reference sequence). TCRdb's table, derived via immunoSEQ multiplex PCR, lists solely in-frame clones and lacks some. This sample has 25,000 to 30,000 clones, with 70% to 90% found just once. This specimen was CD4+ or CD8+ T cells sorted from blood, taken in a trial of the OX40 agonist ivuxolimab. The TCR sequence derives from an adult with an advanced solid tumor such as melanoma, head and neck, liver or kidney cancer. The J gene is TRBJ2-7, the V gene TRBV5-4; a possible D gene is TRBD2 (5 bases). The CDR3 DNA is TGTGCCAGCAGCTTCTTTCTAGCTGGCGAGCAGTACTTC. Protein: CASSFFLAGEQYF.